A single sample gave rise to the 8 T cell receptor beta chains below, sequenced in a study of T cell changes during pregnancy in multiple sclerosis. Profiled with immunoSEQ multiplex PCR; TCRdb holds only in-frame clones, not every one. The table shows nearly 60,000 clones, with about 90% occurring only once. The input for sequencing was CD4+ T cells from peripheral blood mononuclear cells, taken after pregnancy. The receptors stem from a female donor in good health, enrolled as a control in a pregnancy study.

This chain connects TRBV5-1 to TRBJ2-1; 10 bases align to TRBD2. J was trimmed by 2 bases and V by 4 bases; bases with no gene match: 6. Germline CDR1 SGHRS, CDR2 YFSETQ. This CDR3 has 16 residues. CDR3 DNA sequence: TGCGCCAGCAGCCCCGGACTAGCGGCGACCTACAATGAGCAGTTCTTC. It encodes CASSPGLAATYNEQFF.

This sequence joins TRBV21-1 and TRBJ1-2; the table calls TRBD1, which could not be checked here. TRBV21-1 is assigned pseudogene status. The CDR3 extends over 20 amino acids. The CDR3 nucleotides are TGTGCCAGCAGCAACCCCGCCGGGACAGGGGCTAAGGGTAAGGACTATGGCTACACCTTC. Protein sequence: CASSNPAGTGAKGKDYGYTF.

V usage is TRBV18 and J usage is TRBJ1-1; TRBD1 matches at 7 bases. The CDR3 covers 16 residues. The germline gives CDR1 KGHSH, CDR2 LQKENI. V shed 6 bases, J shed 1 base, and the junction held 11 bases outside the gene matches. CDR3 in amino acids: CASSRETGRGNTEAFF. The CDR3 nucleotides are TGTGCCAGCTCCCGGGAGACAGGGCGGGGGAACACTGAAGCTTTCTTT.

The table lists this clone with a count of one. In DNA form, the CDR3 reads TGTGCCTGTCCTCACGGCAGGGTAAACACCGGGGAGCTGTTTTTT. Protein product: CACPHGRVNTGELFF. V gene TRBV30 combines with J gene TRBJ2-2; tentatively, D is TRBD1 (5 bases). Germline CDR1 reads GTSNPN; CDR2 reads SVGIG (reference sequence). CDR3 length equals 15 residues. Trimming took off 6 bases at V and 2 bases at J, with 16 bases between the two ends. The full variable domain, rest sourced from reference TRBV30 and TRBJ2-2, is SQTIHQWPATLVQPVGSPLSLECTVEGTSNPNLYWYRQAAGRGLQLLFYSVGIGQISSEVPQNLSASRPQDRQFILSSKKLLLSDSGFYLCACPHGRVNTGELFFGEGSRLTVL.

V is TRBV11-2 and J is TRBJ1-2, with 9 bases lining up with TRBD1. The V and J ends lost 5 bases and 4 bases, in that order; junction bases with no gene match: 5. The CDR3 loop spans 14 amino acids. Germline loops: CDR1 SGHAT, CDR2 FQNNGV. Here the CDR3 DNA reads TGTGCCAGCAGCACCTCGACAGGGGGCTATGGCTACACCTTC. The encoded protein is CASSTSTGGYGYTF.

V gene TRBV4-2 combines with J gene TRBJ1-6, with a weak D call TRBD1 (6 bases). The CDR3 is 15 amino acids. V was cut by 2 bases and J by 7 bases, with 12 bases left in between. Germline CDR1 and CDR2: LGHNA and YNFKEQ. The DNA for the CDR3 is TGTGCCAGCAGCCAAATAAGTACAGGGAATTCACCCCTCCACTTT. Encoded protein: CASSQISTGNSPLHF.

The CDR3 DNA sequence: TGTGCCAGCAGCGCCCTGGGCCGGGGGGGCTCCTACAATGAGCAGTTCTTC. Protein: CASSALGRGGSYNEQFF. The V gene is TRBV5-4, the J gene TRBJ2-1; 8 bases align to TRBD2. CDR1 is SGHNT and CDR2 is YYREEE in the germline V gene (reference sequence). The CDR3 has 17 amino acids. V dropped 4 bases and J dropped 0; count of bases not matched to a gene: 9.

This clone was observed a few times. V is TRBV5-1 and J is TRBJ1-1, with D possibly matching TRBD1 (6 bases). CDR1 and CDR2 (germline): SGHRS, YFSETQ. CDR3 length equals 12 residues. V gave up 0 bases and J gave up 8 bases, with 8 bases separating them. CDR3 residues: CASSLGTVEAFF. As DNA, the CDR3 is TGCGCCAGCAGCTTGGGGACAGTAGAAGCTTTCTTT.